This T cell receptor (beta chain) stems from a study of siplizumab effects on memory and regulatory T cells. V was pared by 6 bases and J by 1 base, with 2 bases of the junction left unmatched. This CDR3 spans 14 amino acids. Germline V gene lookup returns CDR1 MNHEY and CDR2 SVGAGI. Data came from immunoSEQ multiplex PCR; TCRdb stores just in-frame clones and leaves some out. The table lists roughly 60,000 clones, around 96% of them singletons, with about 0.1% in the top ten. The material sequenced was naive CD8+ T cells sorted from blood. This clonotype was obtained from a human donor in good health. The genes are TRBV6-5 and TRBJ1-5; the match to TRBD1 covers 8 bases. CDR3 DNA: TGTGCCAGCAGGGGGACAGGCAGCAATCAGCCCCAGCATTTT. Protein product: CASRGTGSNQPQHF.